The sequence of this T cell receptor (beta chain) was determined in a study of shared clonotypes between healthy human individuals. Study observations and caveats: Non-shared clonotypes had lower generation probabilities than those shared by all four donors. Clonotypes that were shared across a handful of donors made up approximately 5% of naive CD4 clonotypes.

Terminally differentiated effector memory CD45RA+ cells were excluded from the naive CD8 cells, which were CD45RO-negative and positively selected for CCR7. Regarding this clone: Its antigen is unidentified.

The germline gives CDR1 LNHDA, CDR2 SQIVND (reference sequence). The CDR3 has 15 amino acids. Trimming cost V 3 bases and J 6 bases; bases outside gene matches: 6. Assay used: immunoSEQ multiplex PCR; TCRdb lists only in-frame clones, some missing. This sample has about 2.1 million clones; roughly 91% occur once, and the top ten carry about 1.5%. The sequence came from a man aged 18 to 29 in good health. Some clones in this sample may be carry-over from other donors' samples. Sequenced material: naive CD8+ T cells from PBMCs. The rearrangement links TRBV19 to TRBJ2-2; 8 bases agree with TRBD1. CDR3 residues: CASSISDRGAGELFF. The CDR3, as DNA: TGTGCCAGTAGTATCTCTGACAGGGGAGCCGGGGAGCTGTTTTTT.